The clone carrying this TCR beta chain was seen only once. Its antigen is unidentified. Here immunoSEQ multiplex PCR was the method, and the copy in TCRdb shows in-frame clones only, minus some. This sample yields 130,000 or so clones, of which about 89% are seen a single time; approximately 3% belongs to the top ten. The sample originates from a study of T cell responses to AZD1222 COVID-19 vaccine. The V end lost 4 bases, the J end lost 5 bases, and 16 bases lay between the germline ends. The CDR3 contains 15 residues. The germline CDR1 and CDR2 sequences are KGHSH and LQKENI. The study's findings and limits: Increases in Spike-specific TCR breadth and depth were seen after two AZD1222 doses. Donor demographics were predominantly white British with a female majority; clonal diversity may be underestimated.

V usage is TRBV18 and J usage is TRBJ2-3, with D perhaps given as TRBD1 or TRBD2 (6 bases each). Specimen: peripheral blood, collected on day 0 of AZD1222 vaccination. This TCR was sampled from an adult in good health. Here the CDR3 reads CASSLSLGGQDTQYF. CDR3 sequence (DNA): TGTGCCAGCTCACTTAGCCTTGGGGGGCAAGATACGCAGTATTTT.